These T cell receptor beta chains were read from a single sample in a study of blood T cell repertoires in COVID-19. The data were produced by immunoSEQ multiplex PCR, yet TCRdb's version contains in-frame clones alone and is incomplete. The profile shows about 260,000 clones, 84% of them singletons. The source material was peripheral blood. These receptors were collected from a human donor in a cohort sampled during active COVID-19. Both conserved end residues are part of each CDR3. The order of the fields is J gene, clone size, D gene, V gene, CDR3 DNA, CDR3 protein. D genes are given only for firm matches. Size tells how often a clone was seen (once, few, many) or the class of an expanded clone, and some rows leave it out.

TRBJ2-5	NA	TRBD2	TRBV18	TGTGCCAGCTCACCAAATCTAGCGGGGGGACAAACCCGAGAGACCCAGTACTTC	CASSPNLAGGQTRETQYF
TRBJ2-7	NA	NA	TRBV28	TGTGCCAGCAGTTTTCCAGGGTACGAGCAGTACTTC	CASSFPGYEQYF
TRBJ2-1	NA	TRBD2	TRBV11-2	TGTGCCAGCAGCTTAGTGCTGGCGGGAGTGCGGAATGAGCAGTTCTTC	CASSLVLAGVRNEQFF
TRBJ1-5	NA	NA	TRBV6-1	TGTGCCAGCAGTGAAGCGCCAGGGATGGGCAATCAGCCCCAGCATTTT	CASSEAPGMGNQPQHF
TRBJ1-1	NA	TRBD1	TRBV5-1	TGCGCCAGCAGCTTGGCCGGGGCACGGAGCCTGGGGACAGGGAGGGGTACTGAAGCTTTCTTT	CASSLAGARSLGTGRGTEAFF
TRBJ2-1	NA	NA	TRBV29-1	TGCAGCGTGCGGCCAGCTAATGTCAATGAGCAGTTCTTC	CSVRPANVNEQFF
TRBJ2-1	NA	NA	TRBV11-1	TGTGCCAGCAGCCTGCCGGGGGTCAATGAGCAGTTCTTC	CASSLPGVNEQFF
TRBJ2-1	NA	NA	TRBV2	TGTGCCAGCACGGGACACATTAATGAGCAGTTCTTC	CASTGHINEQFF
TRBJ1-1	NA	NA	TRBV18	TGTGCCAGCTCACCGTTATTCGAAGCAGGGAACACTGAAGCTTTCTTT	CASSPLFEAGNTEAFF
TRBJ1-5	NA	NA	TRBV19	TGTGCCAGTAGTATGTCCAGAATTCAGCCCCAGCATTTT	CASSMSRIQPQHF
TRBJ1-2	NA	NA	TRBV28	TGTGCCAGCACGCAGGGCCAATGGTCTAGGGGCTACACCTTC	CASTQGQWSRGYTF
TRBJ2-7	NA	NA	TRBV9	TGTGCCAGCAGCGTAGCACTTGGAGCCTACGAGCAGTACTTC	CASSVALGAYEQYF
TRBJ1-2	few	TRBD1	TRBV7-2	TGTGCCAGCAGCTTTCGGGGGGGACAGGGACCTAACTATGGCTACACCTTC	CASSFRGGQGPNYGYTF
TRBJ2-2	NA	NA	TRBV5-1	TGCGCCAGCAGCCAGGGAATTTCGAACACCGGGGAGCTGTTTTTT	CASSQGISNTGELFF
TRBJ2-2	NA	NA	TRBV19	TGTGCCAGTAGTTCCGGGAGAACCACCGGGGAGCTGTTTTTT	CASSSGRTTGELFF
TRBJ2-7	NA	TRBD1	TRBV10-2	TGCGCCAGCAGTGAGTTCGGGACAGGGGTCGGGGAGCAGTACTTC	CASSEFGTGVGEQYF
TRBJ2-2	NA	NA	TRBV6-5	TGTGCCAGCAGTTACTCCCCGAAACTGGCCGGGGAGCTGTTTTTT	CASSYSPKLAGELFF
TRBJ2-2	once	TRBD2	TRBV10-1	TGCGCCAGCAGTCCAGCGGGGGTGTCCACCGGGGAGCTGTTTTTT	CASSPAGVSTGELFF
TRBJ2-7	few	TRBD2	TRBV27	TGTGCCAGCAGTTTAGGGACTAACTCCTACGAGCAGTACTTC	CASSLGTNSYEQYF
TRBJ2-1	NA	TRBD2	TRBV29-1	TGCAGCGTTGGGGGACTAGCGGGAGGCCCGGGGAGGAATGAGCAGTTCTTC	CSVGGLAGGPGRNEQFF
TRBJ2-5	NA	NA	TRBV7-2	TGTGCCAGCAGCTCAATGGAGACCCAGTACTTC	CASSSMETQYF
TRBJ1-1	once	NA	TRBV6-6	TGTGCCAGCAGTTACTGGCCCATGAACACTGAAGCTTTCTTT	CASSYWPMNTEAFF
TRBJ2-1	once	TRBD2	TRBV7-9	TGTGCCAGCAGGGAACTAGCGGCCACCTACAATGAGCAGTTCTTC	CASRELAATYNEQFF
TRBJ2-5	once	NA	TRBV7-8	TGTGCCAGCAGCCGTCGCGGGGACGGCAAAGAGACCCAGTACTTC	CASSRRGDGKETQYF
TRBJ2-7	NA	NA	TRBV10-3	TGTGCCATAACCAGAGGTTCGAACTCCTACGAGCAGTACTTC	CAITRGSNSYEQYF
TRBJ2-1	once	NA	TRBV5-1	TGCGCCAGCAGCTTTTACAGGGCGAGCTCCTACAATGAGCAGTTCTTC	CASSFYRASSYNEQFF
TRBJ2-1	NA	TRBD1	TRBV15	TGTGCCACCAGCAGACTACAGGGGAATGAGCAGTTCTTC	CATSRLQGNEQFF
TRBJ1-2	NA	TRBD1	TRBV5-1	TGCGCCAGCAGCTTGGGGGACAGGGCTAACTATGGCTACACCTTC	CASSLGDRANYGYTF
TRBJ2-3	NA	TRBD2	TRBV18	TGTGCCAGCTCAGAACCGGGACTAGCGGGAGTAGATACGCAGTATTTT	CASSEPGLAGVDTQYF
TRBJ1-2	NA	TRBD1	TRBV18	TGTGCCAGCTCACAACGGCGAGACAGGGAGTATGGCTACACCTTC	CASSQRRDREYGYTF
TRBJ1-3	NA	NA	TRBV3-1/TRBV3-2	TGTGCCAGCAGCTCTGAGAGTATTGGAAACACCATATATTTT	CASSSESIGNTIYF
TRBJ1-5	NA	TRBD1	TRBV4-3	TGCGCCAGCAGCCAAGAGTTACAGGGGGGTTATCAGCCCCAGCATTTT	CASSQELQGGYQPQHF